These 6 T cell receptor beta chains were sequenced from one sample in a study of T cell repertoires in cytomegalovirus infection. TCRdb processed the reads anew with MiXCR; each CDR3 protein has one entry. The sample carries around 550,000 distinct CDR3 sequences, approximately 25% recorded once. The sequenced sample consisted of PBMCs. The receptors were sampled from a human donor in good health (CMV status not recorded). Some clones in this sample may be carry-over from other donors' samples.

This clonotype was counted ten times or more. This chain links TRBV12-3 or TRBV12-4 with TRBJ2-2, with unresolved D. Deletions cut 5 bases from V and 2 bases from J, with 12 bases between. The CDR3 has 15 amino acids. The CDR3 nucleotides read TGTGCCAGCAGTGCCGACGCCCGTAACACCGGGGAGCTGTTTTTT. It specifies CASSADARNTGELFF.

This clonotype occurred a few times. The chain has TRBV7-8 and TRBJ2-3; the match to TRBD1 covers 7 bases. V lost 6 bases, J lost 2 bases, and 8 bases stayed unmatched. CDR3 length: 15 residues. Germline assignment: CDR1 SGHVS and CDR2 FQNEAQ. The CDR3 nucleotides are TGTGCCAGCAGAGAACGGGACAGTGACACAGATACGCAGTATTTT. This gives the protein CASRERDSDTDTQYF.

The V gene is TRBV19, the J gene TRBJ2-2; 8 positions match TRBD2. J lost 5 bases, V lost 7 bases, and 12 bases had no gene match. Germline loops: CDR1 LNHDA, CDR2 SQIVND (reference sequence). The CDR3 runs 16 residues. CDR3 DNA: TGTGCCAGTACTTGGGCAGCGGGAGTAGGAACCGGGGAGCTGTTTTTT. Translating gives CASTWAAGVGTGELFF.

The chain links TRBV5-6 to TRBJ1-5; D is ambiguous. V shed 5 bases and J shed 0 bases, with 9 bases lying between them. The germline V gene has CDR1 SGHDT and CDR2 YYEEEE. The CDR3 runs 14 residues. CDR3 in amino acids: CASRIKYSNQPQHF. For the CDR3, the DNA is TGTGCCAGCAGGATTAAGTATAGCAATCAGCCCCAGCATTTT.

This clonotype was seen a few times. This chain joins TRBV7-2 and TRBJ2-2, with D possibly being TRBD1 or TRBD2 (7 bases each). Germline values: CDR1 SGHTA, CDR2 FQGNSA. V was clipped by 5 bases and J by 1 base, with 23 bases between them. The CDR3 spans 19 residues. Written as DNA, the CDR3 is TGTGCCAGCAGCCAGCAGGGGGGGGCCTCACCATTGAACACCGGGGAGCTGTTTTTT. It translates to CASSQQGGASPLNTGELFF.

This clonotype has a handful of counts. The CDR3 reads CASSLGGGQEGYTF. CDR3 sequence (DNA): TGTGCCAGCAGTTTAGGGGGGGGACAGGAGGGCTACACCTTC. The chain carries TRBV12-3 or TRBV12-4 and TRBJ1-2, with TRBD1 matching over 8 bases. J was trimmed by 8 bases and V by 1 base; bases with no gene match: 6. The CDR3 runs 14 residues.